Each of the 28 T cell receptor beta chains below was sequenced from the same sample in a study of shared clonotypes between healthy human individuals. The naive CD8 population came from CD45RO-negative cells selected for CCR7, without terminally differentiated effector memory CD45RA+ cells. Produced via immunoSEQ multiplex PCR; TCRdb's table is partial and in-frame only. The repertoire holds approximately 720,000 clones, with about 90% as singletons. Sequencing was performed on naive CD8+ T cells sorted from blood. The origin of the receptors is a man under 40 in good health.

The chain has TRBV5-1 and TRBJ2-3, with 10 bases aligning to TRBD1. Germline CDR1 SGHRS, CDR2 YFSETQ. J was trimmed by 2 bases and V by 4 bases; bases with no gene match: 7. The CDR3 extends over 16 amino acids. This chain's CDR3 is CASSLRQGAFTDTQYF. DNA for the CDR3: TGCGCCAGCAGCCTAAGACAGGGGGCCTTCACAGATACGCAGTATTTT.

About this clone: The same CDR3 also results from other DNA sequences found in this sample. V and J are TRBV27 and TRBJ2-2; D is unclear. In germline, CDR1 is MNHEY, CDR2 SMNVEV (reference sequence). V lost 6 bases and J 2 bases, leaving 4 bases between the germline ends. This CDR3 contains 12 residues. CDR3 bases: TGTGCCAGCAGACTCAACACCGGGGAGCTGTTTTTT. This codes for CASRLNTGELFF.

There are a few counts of this clone. The chain uses TRBV6-4 and TRBJ2-1; 10 bases fit TRBD2. The junction had 6 bases not matched to a gene; V was cut back by 5 bases and J by 5 bases. Germline CDR1 MRHNA, CDR2 SNTAGT. The CDR3 spans 15 residues. The CDR3 sequence is CASSPSGSLHNEQFF. The CDR3 DNA reads TGTGCCAGCAGTCCTAGCGGGAGCCTTCACAATGAGCAGTTCTTC.

Turning to this clone: This specimen includes other DNA sequences encoding the same CDR3. This CDR3 reads CASSLYEQFF. Written as DNA, the CDR3 is TGTGCCAGCAGTTTATATGAGCAGTTCTTC. The V gene is TRBV28, the J gene TRBJ2-1; D not certain. This CDR3 has 10 amino acids. V lost 1 base to trimming and J lost 8 bases, with 0 bases between them. The V gene's germline CDR1 is MDHEN and CDR2 SYDVKM.

This chain joins TRBV7-8 and TRBJ2-3; D possibly corresponds to TRBD1 (6 bases). The CDR3 is made up of 13 amino acids. Trimming stripped 5 bases from V and 4 bases from J, with 10 bases between. Looked up from germline, CDR1 is SGHVS and CDR2 is FQNEAQ. The CDR3 DNA follows: TGTGCCAGCAGCCCAGCAGGGGCAGATACGCAGTATTTT. Its translation is CASSPAGADTQYF.

CDR3 region: CASSDRGPGNTIYF. The CDR3 DNA sequence: TGCGCCAGCAGTGACCGTGGGCCTGGAAACACCATATATTTT. This sequence joins TRBV10-1 and TRBJ1-3, with D unclear. This CDR3 contains 14 residues. Germline CDR1 and CDR2: WNHNN and SYGVQD (reference sequence). Trimming pared 3 bases from V and 2 bases from J, leaving 8 bases between.

This clone was observed a single time. The DNA is omitted, as the CDR3 cannot be located on it reliably, and the CDR3 follows TCRdb's listing. This CDR3 is CASSVASGAELFF. The chain joins TRBV9 to TRBJ2-1; the tabulated D call, TRBD2, remains unverified against the DNA. The CDR3 is 13 residues long, counting both termini. The germline gives CDR1 SGDLS, CDR2 YYNGEE.

The V and J genes are TRBV7-2 and TRBJ2-1; 11 bases match TRBD2. The V gene end was trimmed by 1 base and the J gene end by 1 base; junction bases not matched to a gene: 0. Per germline, CDR1 SGHTA and CDR2 FQGNSA. This CDR3 has 16 amino acids. The CDR3 region has the DNA TGTGCCAGCAGCTTAGGACTAGCGGGGTCCTACAATGAGCAGTTCTTC. Translation gives CASSLGLAGSYNEQFF. Looking up the rest from reference TRBV7-2 and TRBJ2-1 gives the full variable domain: GAGVSQSPSNKVTEKGKDVELRCDPISGHTALYWYRQSLGQGLEFLIYFQGNSAPDKSGLPSDRFSAERTGGSVSTLTIQRTQQEDSAVYLCASSLGLAGSYNEQFFGPGTRLTVL.

The chain has TRBV29-1 and TRBJ2-3, with TRBD2 identical over 7 bases. Germline V lookup: CDR1 SQVTM, CDR2 ANQGSEA. The CDR3 loop spans 15 amino acids. The V segment lost 3 bases and the J segment 0 bases; nucleotides outside the gene matches: 6. The chain's CDR3 is CSVDWGGSSTDTQYF. CDR3 DNA: TGCAGCGTTGATTGGGGGGGTTCAAGCACAGATACGCAGTATTTT.

V gene TRBV7-9 combines with J gene TRBJ2-5; TRBD1 is a possible D gene (6 bases). V shed 5 bases and J shed 2 bases, with 12 bases lying between them. Germline CDR1 SEHNR, CDR2 FQNEAQ (reference sequence). The CDR3 runs 14 residues. For the CDR3, the DNA is TGTGCCAGCAGCCATGGGACATCTCAAGAGACCCAGTACTTC. This codes for CASSHGTSQETQYF.

The chain employs TRBV29-1 and TRBJ2-7; D gene uncertain. The germline V gene has CDR1 SQVTM and CDR2 ANQGSEA. V was shortened by 8 bases and J by 3 bases, with 14 bases between the two germline ends. This CDR3 spans 12 amino acids. The CDR3 DNA reads TGCAGCATCAGACGGAACGTCTACGAGCAGTACTTC. This translates into CSIRRNVYEQYF.

The chain uses TRBV10-3 and TRBJ2-1; a possible D gene is TRBD1 (6 bases). The CDR3 is 16 amino acids. The V end was cut by 0 bases, the J end by 0 bases, with 9 bases between. Germline V gene data show CDR1 as ENHRY and CDR2 as SYGVKD. CDR3 coding DNA: TGTGCCATCAGTGAGTCAGGACAGCACTCCTACAATGAGCAGTTCTTC. Translation gives CAISESGQHSYNEQFF.

This chain joins TRBV2 and TRBJ2-7; no clear D gene. CDR3 length equals 16 residues. The ends were cut back, 7 bases at V and 4 bases at J, with 23 bases in the middle. Germline CDR1 SNHLY, CDR2 FYNNEI. The CDR3 loop is CASTDMPGFSPYEQYF. The CDR3 DNA sequence: TGTGCCAGCACCGATATGCCTGGGTTCTCTCCTTACGAGCAGTACTTC.

This clone was seen only a few times. The gene calls are TRBV4-1 and TRBJ1-1; 7 bases match TRBD1. V was clipped by 3 bases and J by 2 bases; unmatched bases: 6. The germline V gene encodes CDR1 MGHRA and CDR2 YSYEKL. The CDR3 is 15 residues long. CDR3 sequence: CASSQTGIGNTEAFF. The CDR3 region has the DNA TGCGCCAGCAGCCAGACAGGGATTGGTAACACTGAAGCTTTCTTT.

This sequence joins TRBV2 and TRBJ1-3; TRBD1 agrees at 8 bases. The trim removed 8 bases at V and 3 bases at J, leaving 12 bases unmatched. This CDR3 has 16 residues. Germline V gives CDR1 SNHLY, CDR2 FYNNEI. CDR3 bases: TGTGCCAGCGAAGAAGGACAGGGCTTTCGTGGAAACACCATATATTTT. Amino acids: CASEEGQGFRGNTIYF.

The chain has TRBV25-1 and TRBJ1-4; 9 bases agree with TRBD1. The germline gives CDR1 MGHDK, CDR2 SYGVNS. This CDR3 has 15 amino acids. V dropped 2 bases and J dropped 8; count of bases not matched to a gene: 6. The CDR3 protein is CASSEPDRGREKLFF. The DNA of the CDR3 is TGTGCCAGCAGTGAACCAGACAGGGGGAGGGAAAAACTGTTTTTT.

The CDR3 nucleotides read TGTGCCAGCAGCGTGGGGACAGGGGAAGTTTCTTTCAATGAGCAGTTCTTC. This gives the protein CASSVGTGEVSFNEQFF. V is TRBV9 and J is TRBJ2-1, with TRBD1 matching 10 bases. From germline, CDR1 is SGDLS and CDR2 YYNGEE. The CDR3 has 17 residues. The trim removed 2 bases at V and 6 bases at J, leaving 11 bases unmatched.

The rearrangement links TRBV28 to TRBJ1-1; 8 bases are a match to TRBD1. Losses at the gene ends were 3 bases for V and 6 bases for J; bases not matched to a gene: 6. This CDR3 has 14 amino acids. Looked up from germline, CDR1 is MDHEN and CDR2 is SYDVKM. The CDR3 sequence is CASSFRTGSPEAFF. The CDR3 DNA sequence: TGTGCCAGCAGTTTCAGGACAGGGAGCCCTGAAGCTTTCTTT.

J is TRBJ2-2 and V is TRBV6-5, with D tentatively TRBD2 (5 bases). Trimming removed 7 bases from V and 1 base from J, with 13 bases in between. CDR1 is MNHEY and CDR2 is SVGAGI in the germline V gene. The CDR3 sequence is 15 residues long. The CDR3 here is CASTHGVGNTGELFF. The CDR3 DNA reads TGTGCCAGCACCCACGGGGTGGGGAACACCGGGGAGCTGTTTTTT.

Written as DNA, the CDR3 is TGTGCCAGCAGTTGGAGAAAGACTGATCAGCCCCAGCATTTT. This sequence encodes CASSWRKTDQPQHF. This rearrangement joins TRBV28 to TRBJ1-5; D remains unclear. This CDR3 is built from 14 residues. V was shortened by 4 bases and J by 5 bases, with 12 bases between the two germline ends. CDR1 is MDHEN, CDR2 SYDVKM, per germline.

The J gene is TRBJ2-7, the V gene TRBV27; the D is unclear. The CDR3 sequence is 15 residues long. Trimming stripped 5 bases from V and 3 bases from J, with 17 bases between. Germline V lookup: CDR1 MNHEY, CDR2 SMNVEV (reference sequence). The CDR3 DNA follows: TGTGCCAGCAGTCCCCTTGGGCAGGCCAACTACGAGCAGTACTTC. It codes for CASSPLGQANYEQYF.

The chain has TRBV11-2 and TRBJ2-7; 13 bases match TRBD2. Germline V gives CDR1 SGHAT, CDR2 FQNNGV. V shed 4 bases and J 6 bases; nucleotides not matched to a gene: 6. CDR3 size: 15 residues. CDR3 DNA: TGTGCCAGCAGCTCTGGACTAGCGGGAGATTCCGAGCAGTACTTC. Translated, it gives CASSSGLAGDSEQYF. The complete variable domain, with remaining parts taken from reference TRBV11-2 and TRBJ2-7, reads EAGVAQSPRYKIIEKRQSVAFWCNPISGHATLYWYQQILGQGPKLLIQFQNNGVVDDSQLPKDRFSAERLKGVDSTLKIQPAKLEDSAVYLCASSSGLAGDSEQYFGPGTRLTVT.

The V and J genes are TRBV4-3 and TRBJ1-4, with 7 bases matching TRBD1. This CDR3 region has 16 residues. Germline lookup yields CDR1 LGHNA and CDR2 YSLEER. V lost 4 bases to trimming and J lost 8 bases; unmatched junction nucleotides: 13. CDR3 residues: CASSRIRDSYVEKLFF. The CDR3 DNA reads TGCGCCAGCAGCCGGATCCGGGACAGCTACGTCGAAAAACTGTTTTTT.

The J gene is TRBJ2-3, the V gene TRBV30; 7 bases are a match to TRBD2. Germline V CDR1 and CDR2: GTSNPN, SVGIG (reference sequence). V gave up 8 bases and J gave up 0 bases; unmatched junction bases: 11. The CDR3 length is 15 residues. The CDR3 protein is CAEQSSGSSTDTQYF. CDR3 sequence (DNA): TGTGCCGAACAGTCTAGCGGCTCTAGCACAGATACGCAGTATTTT.

The chain uses TRBV12-5 and TRBJ2-1; D unclear. The CDR3 has 15 amino acids. Trimming took 6 bases from V and 0 from J, leaving 12 bases between them. The germline gives CDR1 LGHNT, CDR2 FRNRAP. DNA of the CDR3: TGTGCTAGTGGCCTGACGCCTAGCTCCTACAATGAGCAGTTCTTC. It codes for CASGLTPSSYNEQFF.

The chain carries TRBV28 and TRBJ2-3, with D hard to call. Trimming took 5 bases from V and 1 from J, leaving 16 bases between them. This CDR3 is 16 amino acids long. The V gene's germline CDR1 is MDHEN and CDR2 SYDVKM. CDR3 residues: CASSPMTPTRTDTQYF. Written as DNA, the CDR3 is TGTGCCAGCAGTCCTATGACACCGACGCGCACAGATACGCAGTATTTT.

The genes are TRBV30 and TRBJ2-7, with D hard to call. V dropped 7 bases and J dropped 5 bases, with 15 bases sitting between them. CDR3 length equals 12 residues. From germline, CDR1 is GTSNPN and CDR2 SVGIG (reference sequence). This chain's CDR3 is CAFSGDLHEQYF. Written as DNA, the CDR3 is TGTGCCTTTAGTGGGGATCTTCACGAGCAGTACTTC. Supplemented by reference TRBV30 and TRBJ2-7, the full variable domain reads SQTIHQWPATLVQPVGSPLSLECTVEGTSNPNLYWYRQAAGRGLQLLFYSVGIGQISSEVPQNLSASRPQDRQFILSSKKLLLSDSGFYLCAFSGDLHEQYFGPGTRLTVT.

V and J are TRBV14 and TRBJ2-7; TRBD2 aligns across 8 bases. The CDR3 contains 15 residues. Germline V gives CDR1 SGHDN, CDR2 FVKESK. J gave up 6 bases and V 4 bases, and 11 bases lay outside the gene matches. In nucleotides, the CDR3 is TGTGCCAGCAGCCCTCCGGGAGGGCCCTCGGGCGAGCAGTACTTC. This codes for CASSPPGGPSGEQYF.